A selection of T cell receptor beta chains follows, all from one sample in a study of T-cell memory formation after mild COVID-19. Each CDR3 protein is one row after TCRdb ran MiXCR on the 5' RACE reads. The sample carries around 340,000 distinct CDR3 sequences, about a sixth recorded once. The sequenced sample was PBMCs or a T cell subset sorted from them (not recorded which). The source of these receptors is a man between 18 and 29 years old who had mild COVID-19 (a few samples of this study predate the infection). Cell type and time point are not known. CDR3s include the opening cysteine and the closing phenylalanine or tryptophan. D genes are given only for firm matches. Where a row states a size, it is once, few, many or the class of an expanded clone; other rows omit it.

J	D	V	size	CDR3	DNA
TRBJ2-2	NA	TRBV18	NA	CASSYERTGELFF	TGTGCCAGCTCTTACGAGAGGACCGGGGAGCTGTTTTTT
TRBJ2-5	NA	TRBV7-2	few	CASSLGIGKTQYF	TGTGCCAGCAGCTTGGGTATAGGGAAGACCCAGTACTTC
TRBJ2-7	NA	TRBV6-2/TRBV6-3	NA	CASSYLDRSFRF	TGTGCCAGCAGTTACCTCGACAGGAGTTTCCGCTTC
TRBJ2-7	TRBD2	TRBV15	few	CATSRGEGGYEQYF	TGTGCCACCAGCAGAGGGGAGGGAGGCTACGAGCAGTACTTC
TRBJ2-3	NA	TRBV6-2/TRBV6-3	few	CASNYPAGLPRRRDTQYF	TGTGCCAGCAACTACCCGGCGGGACTTCCACGCCGAAGAGATACGCAGTATTTT
TRBJ1-2	NA	TRBV7-2	few	CASSFRQGAKNYGYTF	TGTGCCAGCAGCTTCCGACAAGGCGCCAAGAACTATGGCTACACCTTC
TRBJ2-1	TRBD2	TRBV4-1	many	CASSLWEGISNEQFF	TGCGCCAGCAGCCTATGGGAGGGAATCTCGAATGAGCAGTTCTTC
TRBJ1-4	NA	TRBV7-3	few	CASSSDVGGKLFF	TGTGCCAGCAGTTCGGACGTGGGTGGAAAACTGTTTTTT
TRBJ2-5	NA	TRBV29-1	NA	CSVERAREWETQYF	TGCAGCGTTGAAAGGGCCAGGGAGTGGGAGACCCAGTACTTC
TRBJ1-2	NA	TRBV11-2	NA	CASSSPGNGNYGYTF	TGTGCCAGCAGCTCCCCAGGGAACGGTAACTATGGCTACACCTTC
TRBJ1-2	NA	TRBV4-3	few	CASSQAGAGEGGYTF	TGCGCCAGCAGCCAAGCTGGTGCAGGGGAGGGTGGCTACACCTTC
TRBJ2-2	NA	TRBV4-3	few	CASSLMGGQAGELFF	TGCGCCAGCAGCCTAATGGGGGGCCAAGCCGGGGAGCTGTTTTTT
TRBJ2-7	TRBD2	TRBV11-2	NA	CASSLGGRGSYEQYF	TGTGCCAGCAGCTTGGGCGGGAGAGGCTCCTACGAGCAGTACTTC
TRBJ2-2	TRBD2	TRBV11-1	NA	CASTLRRGGAIGELFF	TGTGCCAGCACCCTGCGACGCGGGGGGGCTATCGGGGAGCTGTTTTTT
TRBJ1-6	TRBD1	TRBV6-2/TRBV6-3	few	CASRQIQGYNSPLHF	TGTGCCAGCAGGCAGATACAGGGGTATAATTCACCCCTCCACTTT
TRBJ1-2	NA	TRBV4-1	NA	CASSQDPTLNYGYTF	TGCGCCAGCAGCCAAGATCCCACCCTCAACTATGGCTACACCTTC
TRBJ2-3	NA	TRBV14	NA	CASSRLNTDTQYF	TGTGCCAGCAGCCGACTAAACACAGATACGCAGTATTTT
TRBJ2-5	NA	TRBV12-5	few	CASGLGELGGYQETQYF	TGTGCTAGTGGTTTGGGGGAGCTCGGCGGGTACCAAGAGACCCAGTACTTC
TRBJ1-2	NA	TRBV3-1	NA	CASSQEIRNRNYGYTF	TGTGCCAGCAGCCAAGAGATCCGAAACCGGAACTATGGCTACACCTTC
TRBJ1-2	NA	TRBV4-1	few	CASSLAIVGYGYTF	TGCGCCAGCAGCCTTGCTATCGTCGGGTATGGCTACACCTTC
TRBJ2-4	NA	TRBV5-1	NA	CASSLDGLQGNPHQYF	TGCGCCAGCAGCTTGGACGGTCTTCAGGGAAATCCCCATCAGTACTTC
TRBJ2-5	NA	TRBV5-1	NA	CASQTRGTGETQYF	TGCGCCAGCCAGACCAGGGGAACAGGAGAGACCCAGTACTTC
TRBJ1-1	NA	TRBV5-1	few	CASSLVGSGTEAFF	TGCGCCAGCAGCTTGGTGGGGTCGGGCACTGAAGCTTTCTTT
TRBJ2-1	NA	TRBV4-1	few	CASSNLARVAGNEQFF	TGCGCCAGCAGCAACCTCGCGAGGGTAGCTGGCAATGAGCAGTTCTTC
TRBJ2-3	TRBD2	TRBV4-2	many	CASSQGVAGGTDTQYF	TGTGCCAGCAGCCAAGGCGTAGCGGGGGGGACAGATACGCAGTATTTT
TRBJ2-5	NA	TRBV29-1	few	CSVGGQKETQYF	TGCAGCGTGGGGGGGCAGAAAGAGACCCAGTACTTC
TRBJ2-5	TRBD2	TRBV20-1	NA	CSARDFQRGGQETQYF	TGCAGTGCTAGAGATTTCCAGCGGGGGGGCCAAGAGACCCAGTACTTC
TRBJ2-3	TRBD2	TRBV3-1	NA	CASSSGGIADTQYF	TGTGCCTCCTCTAGCGGGGGGATCGCAGATACGCAGTATTTT